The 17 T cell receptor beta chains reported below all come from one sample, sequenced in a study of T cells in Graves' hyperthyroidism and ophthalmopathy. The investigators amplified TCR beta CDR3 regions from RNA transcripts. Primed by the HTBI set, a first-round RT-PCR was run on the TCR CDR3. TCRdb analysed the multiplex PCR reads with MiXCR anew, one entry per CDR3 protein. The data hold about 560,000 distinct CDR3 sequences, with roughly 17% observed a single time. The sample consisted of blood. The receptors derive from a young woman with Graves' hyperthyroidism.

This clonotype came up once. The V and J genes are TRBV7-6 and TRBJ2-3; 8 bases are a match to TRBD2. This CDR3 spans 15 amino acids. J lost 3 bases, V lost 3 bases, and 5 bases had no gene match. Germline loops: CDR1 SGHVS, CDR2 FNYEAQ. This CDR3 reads CASSFRREGTDTQYF. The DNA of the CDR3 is TGTGCCAGCAGCTTTCGACGGGAGGGTACAGATACGCAGTATTTT.

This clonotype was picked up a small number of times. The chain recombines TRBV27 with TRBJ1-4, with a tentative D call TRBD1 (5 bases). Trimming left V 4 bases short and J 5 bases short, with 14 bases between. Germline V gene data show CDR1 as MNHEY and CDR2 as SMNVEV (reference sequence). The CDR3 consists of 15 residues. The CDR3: CASSSMGRPNEKLFF. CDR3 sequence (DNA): TGTGCCAGCAGTTCGATGGGACGGCCAAATGAAAAACTGTTTTTT. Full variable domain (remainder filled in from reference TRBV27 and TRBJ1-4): EAQVTQNPRYLITVTGKKLTVTCSQNMNHEYMSWYRQDPGLGLRQIYYSMNVEVTDKGDVPEGYKVSRKEKRNFPLILESPSPNQTSLYFCASSSMGRPNEKLFFGSGTQLSVL.

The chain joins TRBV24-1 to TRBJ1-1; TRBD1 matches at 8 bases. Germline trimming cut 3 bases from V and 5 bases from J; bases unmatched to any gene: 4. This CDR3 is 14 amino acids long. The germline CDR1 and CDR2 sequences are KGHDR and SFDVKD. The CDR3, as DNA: TGTGCCACCAGTGATGGACAGGGCGGGACTGAAGCTTTCTTT. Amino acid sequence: CATSDGQGGTEAFF.

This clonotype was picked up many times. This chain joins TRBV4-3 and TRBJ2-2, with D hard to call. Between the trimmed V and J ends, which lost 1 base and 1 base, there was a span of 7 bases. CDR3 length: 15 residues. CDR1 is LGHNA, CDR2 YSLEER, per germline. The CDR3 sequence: CASSQAIGNTGELFF. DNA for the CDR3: TGCGCCAGCAGCCAAGCTATTGGGAACACCGGGGAGCTGTTTTTT.

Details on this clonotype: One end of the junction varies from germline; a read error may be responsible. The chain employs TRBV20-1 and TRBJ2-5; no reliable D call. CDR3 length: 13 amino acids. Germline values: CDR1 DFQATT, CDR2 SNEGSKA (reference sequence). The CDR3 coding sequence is TGCAGTGTTAGAGAAGGGCTGCAAGAGACCCAGTACTTC. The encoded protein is CSVREGLQETQYF.

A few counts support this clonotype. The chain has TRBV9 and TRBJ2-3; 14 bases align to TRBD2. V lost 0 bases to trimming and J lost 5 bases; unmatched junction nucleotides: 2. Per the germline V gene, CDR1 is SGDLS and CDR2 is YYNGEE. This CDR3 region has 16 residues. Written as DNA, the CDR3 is TGTGCCAGCAGCGTAGTCGGGACTAGCGGGGGAGATACGCAGTATTTT. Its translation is CASSVVGTSGGDTQYF.

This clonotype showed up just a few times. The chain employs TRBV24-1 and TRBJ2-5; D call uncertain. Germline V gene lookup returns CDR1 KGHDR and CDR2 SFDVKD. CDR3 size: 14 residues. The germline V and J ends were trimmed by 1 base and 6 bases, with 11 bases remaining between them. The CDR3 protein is CATSDFGDKKTQYF. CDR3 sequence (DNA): TGTGCCACCAGTGATTTTGGGGATAAAAAGACCCAGTACTTC.

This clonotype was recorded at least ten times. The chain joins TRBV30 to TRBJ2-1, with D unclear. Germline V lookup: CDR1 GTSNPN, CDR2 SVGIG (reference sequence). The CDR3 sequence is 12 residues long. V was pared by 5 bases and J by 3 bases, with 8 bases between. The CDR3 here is CAWDLRYNEQFF. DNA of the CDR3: TGTGCCTGGGACCTCCGCTACAATGAGCAGTTCTTC.

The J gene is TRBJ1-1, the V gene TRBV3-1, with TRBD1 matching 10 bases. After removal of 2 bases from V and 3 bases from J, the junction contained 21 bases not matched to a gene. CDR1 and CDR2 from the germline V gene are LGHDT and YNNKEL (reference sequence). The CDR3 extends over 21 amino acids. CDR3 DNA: TGTGCCAGCAGCCAAAAACGGCCTCTCCCGTGGACAGGGGGTGTGGACACTGAAGCTTTCTTT. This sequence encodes CASSQKRPLPWTGGVDTEAFF.

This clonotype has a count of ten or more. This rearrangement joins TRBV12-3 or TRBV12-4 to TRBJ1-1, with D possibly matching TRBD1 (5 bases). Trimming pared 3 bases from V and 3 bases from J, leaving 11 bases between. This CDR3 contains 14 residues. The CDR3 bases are TGTGCCAGCAGTTTTTCAGGGATCGACACTGAAGCTTTCTTT. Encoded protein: CASSFSGIDTEAFF.

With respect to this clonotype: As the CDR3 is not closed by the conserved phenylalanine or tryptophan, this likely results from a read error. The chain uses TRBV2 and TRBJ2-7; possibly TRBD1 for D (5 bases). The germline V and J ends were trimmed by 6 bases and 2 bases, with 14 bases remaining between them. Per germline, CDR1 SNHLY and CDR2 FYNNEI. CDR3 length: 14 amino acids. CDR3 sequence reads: CASRVGPGPYEQYL. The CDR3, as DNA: TGTGCCAGCAGGGTGGGGCCAGGGCCCTACGAGCAGTACCTC.

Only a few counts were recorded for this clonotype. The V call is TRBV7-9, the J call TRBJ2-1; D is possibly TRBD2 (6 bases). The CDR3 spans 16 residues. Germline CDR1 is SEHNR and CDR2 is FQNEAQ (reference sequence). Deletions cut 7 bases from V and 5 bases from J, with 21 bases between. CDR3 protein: CASNPGPGLENNEQFF. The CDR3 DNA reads TGTGCCAGCAACCCTGGACCGGGACTCGAAAACAATGAGCAGTTCTTC.

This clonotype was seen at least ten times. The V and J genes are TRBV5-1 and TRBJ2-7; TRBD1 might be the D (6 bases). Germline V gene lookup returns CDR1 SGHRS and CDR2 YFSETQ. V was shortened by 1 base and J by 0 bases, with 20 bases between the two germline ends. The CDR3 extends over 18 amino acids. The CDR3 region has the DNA TGCGCCAGCAGCTTGATGTGGTTATCAGGGGCCAGCTCCTACGAGCAGTACTTC. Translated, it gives CASSLMWLSGASSYEQYF.

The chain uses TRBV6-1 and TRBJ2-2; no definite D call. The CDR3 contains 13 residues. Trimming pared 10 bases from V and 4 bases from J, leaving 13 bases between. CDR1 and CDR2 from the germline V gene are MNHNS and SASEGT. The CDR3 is CATYSETTGELFF. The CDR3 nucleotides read TGTGCCACCTATTCGGAGACCACCGGGGAGCTGTTTTTT.

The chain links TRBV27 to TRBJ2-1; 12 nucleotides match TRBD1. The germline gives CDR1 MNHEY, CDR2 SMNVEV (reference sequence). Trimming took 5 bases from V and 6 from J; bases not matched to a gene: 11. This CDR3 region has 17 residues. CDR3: CASSPQPGTGGPNEQFF. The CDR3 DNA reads TGTGCCAGCAGTCCACAACCTGGGACAGGGGGCCCCAATGAGCAGTTCTTC.

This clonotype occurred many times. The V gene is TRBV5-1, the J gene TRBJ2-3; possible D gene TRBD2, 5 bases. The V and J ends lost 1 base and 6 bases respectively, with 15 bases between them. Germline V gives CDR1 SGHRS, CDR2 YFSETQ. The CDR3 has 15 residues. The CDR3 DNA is TGCGCCAGCAGCTTGACGGGGTTACCCCCCGATACGCAGTATTTT. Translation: CASSLTGLPPDTQYF. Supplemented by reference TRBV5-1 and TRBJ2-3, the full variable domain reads KAGVTQTPRYLIKTRGQQVTLSCSPISGHRSVSWYQQTPGQGLQFLFEYFSETQRNKGNFPGRFSGRQFSNSRSEMNVSTLELGDSALYLCASSLTGLPPDTQYFGPGTRLTVL.

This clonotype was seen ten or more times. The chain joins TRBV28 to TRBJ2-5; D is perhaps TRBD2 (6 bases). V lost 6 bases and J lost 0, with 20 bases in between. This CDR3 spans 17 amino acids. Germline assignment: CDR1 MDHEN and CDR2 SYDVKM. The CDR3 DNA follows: TGTGCCAGCAGCGGTAGCGGTCTTAGGGGCTACCAAGAGACCCAGTACTTC. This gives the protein CASSGSGLRGYQETQYF.